Presented here are 19 T cell receptor beta chains from one specimen sequenced in a study of blood T cells in healthy people across ages. A second PCR of roughly 6 to 12 cycles used a sample-barcoded 5' primer and a J-beta primer mix. TCRdb passed the 5' RACE reads through MiXCR, listing each CDR3 protein once. The table includes fewer than 2 million distinct CDR3 sequences, roughly 43% detected once. Sequencing used blood. The receptors shown here come from a human donor in good health.

The chain is built from TRBV7-9 and TRBJ1-1; D is possibly TRBD1 (5 bases). In germline, CDR1 is SEHNR, CDR2 FQNEAQ (reference sequence). V was shortened by 1 base and J by 4 bases, with 10 bases between the two germline ends. CDR3 length equals 14 residues. The CDR3 sequence: CASSLEQRGTEAFF. CDR3 in DNA: TGTGCCAGCAGCTTAGAACAAAGGGGCACTGAAGCTTTCTTT. Full variable domain (rest looked up from reference TRBV7-9 and TRBJ1-1): DTGVSQNPRHKITKRGQNVTFRCDPISEHNRLYWYRQTLGQGPEFLTYFQNEAQLEKSRLLSDRFSAERPKGSFSTLEIQRTEQGDSAMYLCASSLEQRGTEAFFGQGTRLTVV.

The gene calls are TRBV27 and TRBJ2-5; 10 nucleotides line up with TRBD2. J was trimmed by 2 bases and V by 6 bases; bases with no gene match: 6. The CDR3 spans 15 residues. Germline CDR1 and CDR2: MNHEY and SMNVEV (reference sequence). The CDR3: CASRLLAGLQETQYF. CDR3 nucleotide sequence: TGTGCCAGCAGACTACTAGCGGGGCTTCAAGAGACCCAGTACTTC.

For this clonotype: Since a much larger clone is just one base distant, this may be a read error. The chain couples TRBV29-1 to TRBJ1-2; 9 positions agree with TRBD1. Losses at the gene ends were 6 bases for V and 6 bases for J; bases not matched to a gene: 2. This CDR3 has 11 amino acids. CDR1 is SQVTM and CDR2 is ANQGSEA in the germline V gene. In DNA form, the CDR3 reads TGCAGCGTGGGACAGGGCCATGGCTACACCTTC. It codes for CSVGQGHGYTF.

The chain has TRBV4-3 and TRBJ2-5; the match to TRBD1 covers 8 bases. Germline lookup yields CDR1 LGHNA and CDR2 YSLEER. The V segment lost 6 bases and the J segment 5 bases; nucleotides outside the gene matches: 11. CDR3 length: 15 residues. CDR3 protein: CASSSGTGPAETQYF. CDR3 nucleotides: TGCGCCAGCAGTTCTGGGACAGGCCCCGCGGAGACCCAGTACTTC.

This clonotype was seen more than once but under ten times. The chain links TRBV29-1 to TRBJ2-1; D not certain. Trimming cost V 2 bases and J 3 bases, with 8 bases left between them. The CDR3 has 13 residues. From germline, CDR1 is SQVTM and CDR2 ANQGSEA. The CDR3 DNA is TGCAGCGTTGAAAGCAGAGTCTACAATGAGCAGTTCTTC. Protein product: CSVESRVYNEQFF.

The chain carries TRBV3-1 and TRBJ2-1, with 13 bases fitting TRBD2. This CDR3 is built from 17 residues. CDR1 and CDR2 (germline): LGHDT, YNNKEL (reference sequence). The J segment lost 7 bases and the V segment lost 4 bases, leaving 10 bases of the junction unmatched. For the CDR3, the DNA is TGTGCCAGCAGCCGGGAAATACTAGCGGGGGGGCTGAATGAGCAGTTCTTC. Translated, it gives CASSREILAGGLNEQFF.

V and J are TRBV2 and TRBJ2-3; D not resolved. Germline CDR1 SNHLY, CDR2 FYNNEI. V was shortened by 6 bases and J by 0 bases, with 16 bases between the two germline ends. The length of the CDR3 is 16 residues. CDR3 coding DNA: TGTGCCAGCAGCGAGGATACGGTTTCAAGCACAGATACGCAGTATTTT. Amino acid sequence: CASSEDTVSSTDTQYF.

The table lists this clonotype with a few counts. The chain recombines TRBV7-2 with TRBJ2-4; TRBD1 matches 11 bases. The V gene's germline CDR1 is SGHTA and CDR2 FQGNSA. The CDR3 sequence is 17 residues long. The V and J ends lost 1 base and 13 bases, in that order; junction bases with no gene match: 15. CDR3: CASSLVALGQGVSRQYF. CDR3 nucleotide sequence: TGTGCCAGCAGCTTAGTAGCGTTGGGACAGGGGGTATCTAGGCAGTACTTC.

This chain joins TRBV18 and TRBJ1-1; perhaps TRBD1 as D (5 bases). The CDR3 consists of 16 residues. Germline loops: CDR1 KGHSH, CDR2 LQKENI. Trimming stripped 3 bases from V and 0 bases from J, with 14 bases between. The CDR3 protein is CASSPPGPNMNTEAFF. The CDR3 DNA is TGTGCCAGCTCACCCCCGGGACCAAACATGAACACTGAAGCTTTCTTT.

The rearrangement joins TRBV20-1 to TRBJ2-1; perhaps TRBD2 as D (6 bases). CDR1 and CDR2 from the germline V gene are DFQATT and SNEGSKA (reference sequence). The CDR3 is made up of 16 amino acids. The germline V and J ends were trimmed by 0 bases and 4 bases, with 16 bases remaining between them. CDR3 DNA: TGCAGTGCTAGAGATTTCGGGGAGGCCCGTTACAATGAGCAGTTCTTC. Its protein product is CSARDFGEARYNEQFF.

The chain carries TRBV20-1 and TRBJ1-1; unclear D gene. The CDR3 length is 14 residues. V was clipped by 3 bases and J by 2 bases, with 13 bases between them. CDR1 and CDR2 (germline): DFQATT, SNEGSKA (reference sequence). CDR3: CSASDWTFNTEAFF. The DNA of the CDR3 is TGCAGTGCTAGTGATTGGACTTTCAACACTGAAGCTTTCTTT.

This clonotype appeared a few times. Mismatch with germline at one junction end may stem from a read error. V usage is TRBV20-1 and J usage is TRBJ2-3; 7 bases align to TRBD2. Germline V gene sequence: CDR1 DFQATT, CDR2 SNEGSKA (reference sequence). The CDR3 spans 14 residues. The CDR3 DNA reads TGCAGTGCTAGAGATCAGCGGGGCACAGACACGCAGTATTTT. The encoded protein is CSARDQRGTDTQYF.

This clonotype has just a few counts. The chain couples TRBV20-1 to TRBJ2-3; 7 nucleotides match TRBD1. The V and J ends lost 5 bases and 1 base, in that order; junction bases with no gene match: 9. The CDR3 totals 15 residues. The germline CDR1 and CDR2 sequences are DFQATT and SNEGSKA (reference sequence). CDR3 residues: CSAWDSSGGTDTQYF. CDR3 DNA sequence: TGCAGTGCTTGGGACAGCTCGGGTGGCACAGATACGCAGTATTTT.

The chain is built from TRBV28 and TRBJ2-1; 10 nucleotides agree with TRBD1. This CDR3 spans 16 amino acids. Trimming removed 6 bases from V and 13 bases from J; junction bases left unmatched: 18. Germline assignment: CDR1 MDHEN and CDR2 SYDVKM. CDR3: CASRYGGTGVLETQFF. The CDR3 DNA follows: TGTGCCAGCAGATATGGCGGGACAGGGGTTTTGGAGACCCAGTTCTTC.

V is TRBV6-5 and J is TRBJ1-2; 9 bases align to TRBD1. CDR3 length: 14 amino acids. Trimming took 10 bases from V and 4 from J; bases not matched to a gene: 10. CDR1 is MNHEY, CDR2 SVGAGI, per germline. The CDR3 is CATAPYRGPYGYTF. CDR3 bases: TGTGCCACCGCTCCTTACAGGGGGCCCTATGGCTACACCTTC.

Turning to this clonotype: An end of the junction does not agree with germline; a read error may underlie this. V is TRBV11-2 and J is TRBJ2-6, with TRBD1 as a possible D gene (6 bases). This CDR3 has 18 residues. Per germline, CDR1 SGHAT and CDR2 FQNNGV. DNA of the CDR3: TGTGCCAGCAGCTTAGATGGGGGCGGAACCTCTGGGGCCAACGTCCGGACTTTC. This sequence encodes CASSLDGGGTSGANVRTF.

The rearrangement links TRBV4-1 to TRBJ1-2; D perhaps matches TRBD1 (5 bases). This CDR3 comprises 15 residues. Germline-derived CDR1 and CDR2 are MGHRA and YSYEKL. Trimming pared 0 bases from V and 7 bases from J, leaving 15 bases between. CDR3 nucleotides: TGCGCCAGCAGCCAAGAATCAAGGGGCTCTGGTGGCTACACCTTC. Protein sequence: CASSQESRGSGGYTF.

To note about this clonotype: A much larger clone sits a single nucleotide away, making a read error possible. The chain couples TRBV5-6 to TRBJ1-6; D possibly corresponds to TRBD1 (5 bases). CDR3 length: 13 residues. The V gene lost 4 bases and the J gene lost 11 bases, with 13 bases spanning the gap. Germline CDR1 SGHDT, CDR2 YYEEEE. The CDR3 loop reads CASSTGTRPPLHF. CDR3 coding DNA: TGTGCCAGCAGCACCGGGACCCGTCCACCCCTCCACTTT.

About this clonotype: The junction differs from germline at one of its ends, possibly a read error. CDR3 residues: CASNLTGGKYGYTF. In DNA, the CDR3 is TGCGCCAGCAACTTGACAGGGGGCAAATATGGCTACACCTTC. The V call is TRBV5-1, the J call TRBJ1-2; 10 bases match TRBD1. The CDR3 runs 14 residues. Germline assignment: CDR1 SGHRS and CDR2 YFSETQ.